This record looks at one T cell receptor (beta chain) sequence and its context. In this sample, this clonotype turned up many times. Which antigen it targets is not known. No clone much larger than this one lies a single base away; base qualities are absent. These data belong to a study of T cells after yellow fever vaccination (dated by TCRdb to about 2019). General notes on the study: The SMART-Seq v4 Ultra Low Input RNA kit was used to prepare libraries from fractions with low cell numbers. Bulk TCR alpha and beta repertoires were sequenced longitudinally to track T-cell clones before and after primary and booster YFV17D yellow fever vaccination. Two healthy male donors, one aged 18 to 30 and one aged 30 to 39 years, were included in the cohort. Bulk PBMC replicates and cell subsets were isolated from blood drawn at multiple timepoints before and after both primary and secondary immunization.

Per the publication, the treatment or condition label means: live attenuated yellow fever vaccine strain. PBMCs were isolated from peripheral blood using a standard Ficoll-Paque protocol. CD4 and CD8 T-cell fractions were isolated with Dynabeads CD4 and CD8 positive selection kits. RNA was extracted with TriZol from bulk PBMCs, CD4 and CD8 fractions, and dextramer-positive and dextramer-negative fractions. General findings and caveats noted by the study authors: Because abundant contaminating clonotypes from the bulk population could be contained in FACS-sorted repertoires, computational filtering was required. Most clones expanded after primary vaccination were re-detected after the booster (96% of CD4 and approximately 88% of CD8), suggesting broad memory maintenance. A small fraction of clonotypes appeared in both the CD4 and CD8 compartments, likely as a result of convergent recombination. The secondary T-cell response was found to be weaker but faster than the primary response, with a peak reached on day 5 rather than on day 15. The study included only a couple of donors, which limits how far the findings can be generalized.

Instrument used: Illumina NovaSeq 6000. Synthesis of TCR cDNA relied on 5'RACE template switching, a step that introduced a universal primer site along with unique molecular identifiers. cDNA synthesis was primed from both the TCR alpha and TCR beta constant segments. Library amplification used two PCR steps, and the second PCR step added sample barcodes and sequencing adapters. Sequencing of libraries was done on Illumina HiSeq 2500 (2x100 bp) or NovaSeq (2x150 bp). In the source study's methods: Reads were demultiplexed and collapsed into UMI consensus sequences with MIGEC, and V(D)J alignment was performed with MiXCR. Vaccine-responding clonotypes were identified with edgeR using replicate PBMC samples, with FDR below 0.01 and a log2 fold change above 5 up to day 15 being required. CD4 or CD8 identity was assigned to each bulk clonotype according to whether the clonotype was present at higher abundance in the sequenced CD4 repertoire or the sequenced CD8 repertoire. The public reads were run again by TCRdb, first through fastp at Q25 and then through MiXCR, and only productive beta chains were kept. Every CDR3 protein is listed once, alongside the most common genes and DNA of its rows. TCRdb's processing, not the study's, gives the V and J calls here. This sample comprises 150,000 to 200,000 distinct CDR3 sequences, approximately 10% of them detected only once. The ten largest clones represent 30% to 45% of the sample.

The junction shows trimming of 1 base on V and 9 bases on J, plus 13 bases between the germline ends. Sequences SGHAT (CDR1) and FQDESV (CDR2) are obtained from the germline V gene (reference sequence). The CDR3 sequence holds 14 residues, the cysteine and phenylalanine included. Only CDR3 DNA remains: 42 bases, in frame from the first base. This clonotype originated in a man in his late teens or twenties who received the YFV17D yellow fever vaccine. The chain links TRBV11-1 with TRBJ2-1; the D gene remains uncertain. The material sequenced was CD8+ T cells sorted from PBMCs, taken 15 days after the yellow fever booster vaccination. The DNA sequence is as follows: TGTGCCAGCAGCTTAGTGGCCGGATGGGGTGAGCAGTTCTTC. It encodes CASSLVAGWGEQFF. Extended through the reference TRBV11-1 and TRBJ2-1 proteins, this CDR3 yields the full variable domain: EAEVAQSPRYKITEKSQAVAFWCDPISGHATLYWYRQILGQGPELLVQFQDESVVDDSQLPKDRFSAERLKGVDSTLKIQPAELGDSAMYLCASSLVAGWGEQFFGPGTRLTVL.